A selection of T cell receptor beta chains follows, all from one sample in a study of beta chain features in type 1 diabetes. Sequencing was performed with immunoSEQ multiplex PCR; in TCRdb, only in-frame clones are kept and a portion is missing. The profile shows about 660,000 clones, around 15% of them singletons. The sample consisted of naive CD4+ T cells from blood. Receptors were obtained from a man aged 18 to 29 with type 1 diabetes. CDR3s include the opening cysteine and the closing phenylalanine or tryptophan. The D gene is left open where the match is weak. Expanded clones are given a class, and other clones once, few, many or no size at all.

cdr3_nt cdr3_aa j_call clone_size v_call d_call
TGTGCCATCAGTGGGACTAGCCTCGATGAGCAGTTCTTC CAISGTSLDEQFF TRBJ2-1 many TRBV10-3 TRBD2
TGTGCCAGCAGCCCCCGCTTGACTTCCACAGATACGCAGTATTTT CASSPRLTSTDTQYF TRBJ2-3 few TRBV7-8 .
TGTGCCATCAGTGATCGCGAAGTCAGCTCCTACGAGCAGTACTTC CAISDREVSSYEQYF TRBJ2-7 few TRBV10-3 .
TGTGCCACCAGCAGGAGGACCACTGGGGCCAACGTCCTGACTTTC CATSRRTTGANVLTF TRBJ2-6 few TRBV15 .
TGTGCCTGGATCGCGCAACCCTGGGGCTACGAGCAGTACTTC CAWIAQPWGYEQYF TRBJ2-7 . TRBV30 .
TGCGCCAGCAGCCAAGTATTGGGCCGCGCCGGAACAGATACGCAGTATTTT CASSQVLGRAGTDTQYF TRBJ2-3 few TRBV4-1 .
TGTGCCAGCAGCGTAGCTACGGCGGGAACTTGGGGGACCCAGTACTTC CASSVATAGTWGTQYF TRBJ2-5 . TRBV9 .
TGTGCCAGCAGTTACTGGGTCGGGCAGCCCCAGCATTTT CASSYWVGQPQHF TRBJ1-5 few TRBV6-5 .
TGTGCCAGCAGCCAAGAGACGACAGGGAGCAATCAGCCCCAGCATTTT CASSQETTGSNQPQHF TRBJ1-5 few TRBV4-2 TRBD1
TGCAGCGTTGGGCGGGACAGGGGTCCAGATACGCAGTATTTT CSVGRDRGPDTQYF TRBJ2-3 . TRBV29-1 TRBD1
TGTGCCAGCAGCTTATTTCCAGGCAAAAACATTCAGTACTTC CASSLFPGKNIQYF TRBJ2-4 . TRBV7-2 .
TGTGCCTGGAGTGCCAGAGCTTGGAATGAAAAACTGTTTTTT CAWSARAWNEKLFF TRBJ1-4 . TRBV30 .
TGTGCCAGCAGCGGGGACTGGGGAGTTTGGGATACGCAGTATTTT CASSGDWGVWDTQYF TRBJ2-3 few TRBV7-2 .
TGTGCCAGCTCACCCCAGAGGGACTCCCGGGCCCCCAGTGAGCAGTTCTTC CASSPQRDSRAPSEQFF TRBJ2-1 . TRBV18 .
TGTGCCTGGATTTCCAGGATTGCCTATGGCTACACCTTC CAWISRIAYGYTF TRBJ1-2 few TRBV30 .
TGCAGCGTTGAATCAGGAGAGGGGGATTACTATGGCTACACCTTC CSVESGEGDYYGYTF TRBJ1-2 few TRBV29-1 .
TGTGCCAGTAGTCGGCGCGGACAGGGGGCCGGCTCCTACAATGAGCAGTTCTTC CASSRRGQGAGSYNEQFF TRBJ2-1 few TRBV19 TRBD1
TGTGCCATCTTCCCAAGGAATGAGCAGTTCTTC CAIFPRNEQFF TRBJ2-1 few TRBV10-3 .
TGCGCCAGCAGCTTACGGGCACACGGACAGGGATTCTATGGCTACACCTTC CASSLRAHGQGFYGYTF TRBJ1-2 . TRBV5-1 TRBD1
TGTGCCAGCAGTTTTGTGGACAGGGTAGCCTACGAGCAGTACTTC CASSFVDRVAYEQYF TRBJ2-7 few TRBV28 TRBD1
TGCGCCAGCAGCCCGGGACAGGGAGTAGGCTATGGCTACACCTTC CASSPGQGVGYGYTF TRBJ1-2 . TRBV4-1 TRBD1
TGTGCCACCAGCAGACAGGGGGGAGAAGCTTTCTTT CATSRQGGEAFF TRBJ1-1 . TRBV15 TRBD1
TGTGCCAGCACCCAGACTAGCCACTCCTACGAGCAGTACTTC CASTQTSHSYEQYF TRBJ2-7 . TRBV9 TRBD2
TGTGCCTGGAGTGTTAGGGACACCGGGGAGCTGTTTTTT CAWSVRDTGELFF TRBJ2-2 . TRBV30 .
TGTGCCAGCAGCCCCCGGAGGGTGGACTATGGCTACACCTTC CASSPRRVDYGYTF TRBJ1-2 few TRBV13 .
TGTGCCAGCACCCCCTCGCGACGACTCTCCGGGGAGCTGTTTTTT CASTPSRRLSGELFF TRBJ2-2 . TRBV27 .
TGCGCCAGCAACCGAGCGGGGCGCCGGAACACTGAAGCTTTCTTT CASNRAGRRNTEAFF TRBJ1-1 few TRBV4-3 .